These T cell receptor beta chains were read from a single sample in a study of cytomegalovirus exposure and HLA in healthy donors. Data came from immunoSEQ multiplex PCR; TCRdb stores just in-frame clones and leaves some out. This sample has more than 110,000 clones, with roughly 9.8% found just once. The sample comprised PBMCs. The receptors were sampled from a man aged 45 to 65 in good health and CMV-seronegative. CDR3s include the opening cysteine and the closing phenylalanine or tryptophan. The D gene is left open where the match is weak. Clone sizes are given selectively: once, few, many, or a class where the clone is expanded.

size: .
J: TRBJ2-1
V: TRBV6-1
D: TRBD2
CDR3: CASSEATSGGNNEQFF
DNA: TGTGCCAGCAGTGAAGCGACTAGCGGGGGGAACAATGAGCAGTTCTTC

size: .
J: TRBJ2-7
V: TRBV6-5
D: .
CDR3: CASSYYLASTYEQYF
DNA: TGTGCCAGCAGTTATTACTTAGCGTCTACCTACGAGCAGTACTTC

size: .
J: TRBJ2-7
V: TRBV20-1
D: TRBD1
CDR3: CSAGQVGEQYF
DNA: TGCAGTGCTGGACAGGTTGGCGAGCAGTACTTC

size: .
J: TRBJ2-7
V: TRBV6-1
D: .
CDR3: CASSEWTSRPYEQYF
DNA: TGTGCCAGCAGTGAATGGACTTCCCGTCCCTACGAGCAGTACTTC

size: .
J: TRBJ1-5
V: TRBV27
D: TRBD1
CDR3: CASSLYRDRGRADQPQHF
DNA: TGTGCCAGCAGTTTATACCGGGACAGGGGTCGGGCGGATCAGCCCCAGCATTTT

size: .
J: TRBJ2-3
V: TRBV11-3
D: .
CDR3: CASSLDSTDTQYF
DNA: TGTGCCAGCAGCTTAGATAGCACGGATACGCAGTATTTT

size: few
J: TRBJ2-1
V: TRBV21-1
D: .
CDR3: CASSNFLNEQFF
DNA: TGTGCCAGCAGCAATTTCCTTAATGAGCAGTTCTTC

size: .
J: TRBJ1-5
V: TRBV10-2
D: .
CDR3: CASSESGGNQPQHF
DNA: TGCGCCAGCAGTGAGTCCGGGGGGAATCAGCCCCAGCATTTT

size: few
J: TRBJ2-3
V: TRBV2
D: .
CDR3: CASSEAPGLVSTDTQYF
DNA: TGTGCCAGCAGTGAAGCGCCCGGTCTTGTTAGCACAGATACGCAGTATTTT

size: few
J: TRBJ2-3
V: TRBV29-1
D: TRBD2
CDR3: CSVDLAGGTDTQYF
DNA: TGCAGCGTGGATCTAGCGGGGGGCACAGATACGCAGTATTTT

size: .
J: TRBJ2-1
V: TRBV19
D: TRBD1
CDR3: CASNRRGQGSYNEQFF
DNA: TGTGCCAGTAACCGTCGAGGACAGGGCTCCTACAATGAGCAGTTCTTC

size: .
J: TRBJ1-1
V: TRBV11-2
D: .
CDR3: CASSFKQADTEAFF
DNA: TGTGCCAGCAGCTTTAAACAGGCGGACACTGAAGCTTTCTTT

size: few
J: TRBJ2-5
V: TRBV7-7
D: TRBD1
CDR3: CASSRGQGGQETQYF
DNA: TGTGCTAGCAGCAGGGGACAGGGAGGGCAAGAGACCCAGTACTTC

size: few
J: TRBJ1-1
V: TRBV29-1
D: .
CDR3: CSSQWGTEAFF
DNA: TGCAGCTCTCAGTGGGGGACAGAAGCTTTCTTT

size: medium-sized
J: TRBJ2-7
V: TRBV6-1
D: TRBD1
CDR3: CASSEAGTGGYEQYF
DNA: TGTGCCAGCAGTGAAGCGGGGACAGGGGGCTACGAGCAGTACTTC

size: .
J: TRBJ1-4
V: TRBV29-1
D: .
CDR3: CMGRVGEKLFF
DNA: TGCATGGGGAGGGTGGGAGAAAAACTGTTTTTT

size: .
J: TRBJ1-5
V: TRBV28
D: .
CDR3: CASSFLDRIYSNQPQHF
DNA: TGTGCCAGCAGTTTCTTGGACAGAATTTATAGCAATCAGCCCCAGCATTTT

size: .
J: TRBJ1-5
V: TRBV5-6
D: .
CDR3: CASSLSVFQPQHF
DNA: TGTGCCAGCAGCTTGTCAGTGTTTCAGCCCCAGCATTTT

size: .
J: TRBJ2-3
V: TRBV7-2
D: TRBD2
CDR3: CASSSIAGTDTQYF
DNA: TGTGCCAGCAGCTCTATAGCGGGAACAGATACGCAGTATTTT

size: .
J: TRBJ2-5
V: TRBV27
D: TRBD1
CDR3: CASSSQDREETQYF
DNA: TGTGCCAGCAGTTCCCAGGACAGGGAAGAGACCCAGTACTTC

size: .
J: TRBJ1-1
V: TRBV19
D: .
CDR3: CASSSQAVVTEAFF
DNA: TGTGCCAGTAGTTCCCAGGCTGTGGTCACTGAAGCTTTCTTT

size: few
J: TRBJ2-1
V: TRBV4-1
D: TRBD2
CDR3: CASSQDTERGLVTEQFF
DNA: TGCGCCAGCAGCCAAGATACCGAGCGGGGCCTGGTCACTGAGCAGTTCTTC

size: few
J: TRBJ1-5
V: TRBV2
D: TRBD1
CDR3: CASSGDSRTNQPQHF
DNA: TGTGCCAGCAGTGGGGACAGCCGTACTAATCAGCCCCAGCATTTT

size: .
J: TRBJ2-3
V: TRBV18
D: TRBD2
CDR3: CASSPTPVTSGRADTQYF
DNA: TGTGCCAGCTCCCCCACTCCCGTCACTAGCGGGAGGGCAGATACGCAGTATTTT

size: few
J: TRBJ2-7
V: TRBV2
D: TRBD1
CDR3: CASSGWAGGYEQYF
DNA: TGTGCCAGCTCCGGCTGGGCAGGGGGCTACGAGCAGTACTTC

size: .
J: TRBJ2-7
V: TRBV11-3
D: TRBD2
CDR3: CASSLSGREKKYF
DNA: TGTGCCAGCAGCTTAAGCGGGAGGGAGAAAAAGTACTTC

size: .
J: TRBJ2-7
V: TRBV7-8
D: .
CDR3: CASSLAGVGYEQYF
DNA: TGTGCCAGCAGCTTAGCAGGGGTCGGCTACGAGCAGTACTTC

size: .
J: TRBJ2-1
V: TRBV29-1
D: TRBD2
CDR3: CSVEGTSRNEQFF
DNA: TGCAGCGTTGAGGGGACTAGCAGGAATGAGCAGTTCTTC

size: few
J: TRBJ2-7
V: TRBV30
D: .
CDR3: CAWSAPLRNSYEQYF
DNA: TGTGCCTGGAGTGCCCCCCTGCGGAACTCCTACGAGCAGTACTTC

size: .
J: TRBJ2-1
V: TRBV30
D: TRBD2
CDR3: CAWIGSGSHNEQFF
DNA: TGTGCCTGGATAGGTAGCGGGAGCCACAATGAGCAGTTCTTC

size: few
J: TRBJ2-3
V: TRBV5-1
D: TRBD2
CDR3: CASSLDPGGVDADTQYF
DNA: TGCGCCAGCAGCTTGGATCCGGGGGGGGTTGACGCAGATACGCAGTATTTT

size: few
J: TRBJ2-7
V: TRBV7-9
D: TRBD2
CDR3: CASSLGSGGPYEQYF
DNA: TGTGCCAGCAGCTTAGGCAGCGGGGGGCCATACGAGCAGTACTTC

size: .
J: TRBJ1-1
V: TRBV28
D: .
CDR3: CASTGNTEAFF
DNA: TGTGCCAGTACTGGGAACACTGAAGCTTTCTTT

size: .
J: TRBJ1-1
V: TRBV2
D: TRBD1
CDR3: CASSGQGARTEAFF
DNA: TGTGCCAGCAGTGGACAGGGGGCTCGAACTGAAGCTTTCTTT

size: few
J: TRBJ1-6
V: TRBV6-6
D: .
CDR3: CASSYSRELNPLHF
DNA: TGTGCCAGCAGTTACTCGAGGGAGCTTAACCCCCTCCACTTT

size: .
J: TRBJ1-3
V: TRBV19
D: .
CDR3: CASSPTGGVTSGNTIYF
DNA: TGTGCCAGTAGTCCCACGGGAGGGGTGACCTCTGGAAACACCATATATTTT

size: few
J: TRBJ2-3
V: TRBV2
D: .
CDR3: CASSAVQGGSLSTDTQYF
DNA: TGTGCCAGCAGTGCTGTGCAGGGGGGTAGTTTGAGCACAGATACGCAGTATTTT

size: few
J: TRBJ1-1
V: TRBV6-1
D: TRBD1
CDR3: CASSDTGGSTEAFF
DNA: TGTGCCAGCAGTGATACAGGGGGCTCCACTGAAGCTTTCTTT

size: .
J: TRBJ2-7
V: TRBV28
D: .
CDR3: CASSFQGGIREQYF
DNA: TGTGCCAGCAGTTTTCAGGGCGGCATCCGCGAGCAGTACTTC

size: few
J: TRBJ1-1
V: TRBV5-4
D: TRBD1
CDR3: CASSHTQGKNTEAFF
DNA: TGTGCCAGCAGCCACACACAGGGGAAGAACACTGAAGCTTTCTTT

size: .
J: TRBJ2-7
V: TRBV18
D: TRBD1
CDR3: CASRRSGTGYEQYF
DNA: TGTGCCAGCAGGCGCTCCGGGACAGGCTACGAGCAGTACTTC

size: few
J: TRBJ2-2
V: TRBV6-1
D: TRBD2
CDR3: CASSEGRLAGVTGELFF
DNA: TGTGCCAGCAGTGAAGGACGACTAGCGGGCGTCACCGGGGAGCTGTTTTTT

size: .
J: TRBJ1-1
V: TRBV30
D: .
CDR3: CAWGHPVNTEAFF
DNA: TGTGCCTGGGGACACCCGGTGAACACTGAAGCTTTCTTT

size: few
J: TRBJ1-1
V: TRBV2
D: TRBD1
CDR3: CASRTGPNTEAFF
DNA: TGTGCCAGCCGGACAGGCCCGAACACTGAAGCTTTCTTT

size: .
J: TRBJ2-3
V: TRBV6-6
D: .
CDR3: CAGGAGSINTQYF
DNA: TGTGCCGGGGGGGCGGGGTCCATTAATACGCAGTATTTT

size: .
J: TRBJ2-2
V: TRBV5-4
D: .
CDR3: CASSFPSPNAAGELFF
DNA: TGTGCCAGCAGCTTCCCTAGCCCAAATGCGGCCGGGGAGCTGTTTTTT

size: few
J: TRBJ2-3
V: TRBV29-1
D: TRBD1
CDR3: CSVHRGWSTDTQYF
DNA: TGCAGCGTCCACAGGGGGTGGTCCACAGATACGCAGTATTTT

size: .
J: TRBJ1-1
V: TRBV5-1
D: .
CDR3: CASSLQGAMDGNTEAFF
DNA: TGCGCCAGCAGCTTACAGGGCGCGATGGATGGGAACACTGAAGCTTTCTTT

size: few
J: TRBJ2-4
V: TRBV19
D: TRBD2
CDR3: CASSPRREGNIQYF
DNA: TGTGCCAGTAGTCCCAGGAGGGAGGGGAACATTCAGTACTTC

size: few
J: TRBJ2-3
V: TRBV7-3
D: TRBD2
CDR3: CASSLEAPGGGADTQYF
DNA: TGTGCCAGCAGCTTAGAAGCACCGGGAGGTGGGGCAGATACGCAGTATTTT

size: .
J: TRBJ2-2
V: TRBV9
D: TRBD2
CDR3: CASSEGLGGGELFF
DNA: TGTGCCAGCAGCGAGGGACTAGGGGGCGGGGAGCTGTTTTTT

size: few
J: TRBJ1-3
V: TRBV9
D: .
CDR3: CASSSQTVSGNTIYF
DNA: TGTGCCAGCAGCTCCCAGACAGTCTCTGGAAACACCATATATTTT

size: few
J: TRBJ2-3
V: TRBV15
D: .
CDR3: CATSRETAALGTDTQYF
DNA: TGTGCCACCAGCAGAGAGACAGCCGCCCTGGGCACAGATACGCAGTATTTT

size: few
J: TRBJ2-3
V: TRBV30
D: .
CDR3: CAWNRADTQYF
DNA: TGTGCCTGGAATCGAGCAGATACGCAGTATTTT

size: few
J: TRBJ1-4
V: TRBV29-1
D: .
CDR3: CSASTWGGEKLFF
DNA: TGCAGCGCTTCGACCTGGGGGGGTGAAAAACTGTTTTTT

size: .
J: TRBJ1-1
V: TRBV27
D: TRBD1
CDR3: CASSRTGETEAFF
DNA: TGTGCCAGCAGCCGGACAGGGGAGACTGAAGCTTTCTTT

size: .
J: TRBJ1-5
V: TRBV7-8
D: .
CDR3: CASSLEAGRNQPQHF
DNA: TGTGCCAGCAGCTTAGAGGCAGGGCGCAATCAGCCCCAGCATTTT

size: .
J: TRBJ2-7
V: TRBV7-7
D: TRBD2
CDR3: CASSLDGLAGYEQYF
DNA: TGTGCCAGCAGCTTAGACGGGCTAGCGGGCTACGAGCAGTACTTC

size: few
J: TRBJ1-5
V: TRBV6-4
D: .
CDR3: CASSEKSDGNQPQHF
DNA: TGTGCCAGCAGCGAGAAATCCGACGGGAATCAGCCCCAGCATTTT

size: .
J: TRBJ1-2
V: TRBV7-2
D: TRBD1
CDR3: CASRRTGDYGYTF
DNA: TGTGCCAGCAGGAGGACAGGGGACTATGGCTACACCTTC